This T cell receptor beta chain was profiled in a study of beta chain features in type 1 diabetes. Study findings and constraints: Type 1 diabetes patients had moderately but significantly shorter TCRB CDR3s in all four CD4+ subsets. For TCRB rearrangement, an influence of HLA type remained unresolved here.

This CDR3 spans 16 amino acids. Germline CDR1 reads SGHRS; CDR2 reads YFSETQ. With 4 bases clipped from V and 3 bases from J, the junction kept 9 bases outside the gene matches. Since all of the isolated RNA was reverse transcribed, expressed TCRB transcripts were what got sequenced. The table came from immunoSEQ multiplex PCR; TCRdb's copy has only in-frame clones and leaves some out. The sample records about 180,000 clones, approximately 8% being singletons. Only a few counts were recorded for this clone. Antigen unknown. The chain uses TRBV5-1 and TRBJ2-3; 9 bases map to TRBD1. Sequenced: central memory CD4+ T cells from blood. The TCR comes from a man aged 18 to 35 with type 1 diabetes. CDR3 bases: TGCGCCAGCAGCGTATCGGGACAGGGATCAACAGATACGCAGTATTTT. This sequence encodes CASSVSGQGSTDTQYF.